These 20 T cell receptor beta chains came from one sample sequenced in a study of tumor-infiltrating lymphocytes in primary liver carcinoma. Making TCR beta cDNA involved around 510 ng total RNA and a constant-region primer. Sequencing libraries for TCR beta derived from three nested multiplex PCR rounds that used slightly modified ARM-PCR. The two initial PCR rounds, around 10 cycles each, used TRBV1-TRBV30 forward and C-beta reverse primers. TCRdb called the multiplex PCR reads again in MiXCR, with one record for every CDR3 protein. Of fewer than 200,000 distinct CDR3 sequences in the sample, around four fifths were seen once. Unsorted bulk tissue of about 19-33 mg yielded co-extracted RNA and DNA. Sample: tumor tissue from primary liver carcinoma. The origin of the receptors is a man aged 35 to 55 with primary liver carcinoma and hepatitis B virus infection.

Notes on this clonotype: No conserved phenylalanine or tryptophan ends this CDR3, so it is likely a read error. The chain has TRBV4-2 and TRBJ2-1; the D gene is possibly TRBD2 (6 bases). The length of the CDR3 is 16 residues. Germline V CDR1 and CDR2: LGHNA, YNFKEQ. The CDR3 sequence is CASSHAGGKGNNKQFS. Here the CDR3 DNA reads TGTGCCAGCAGCCACGCCGGGGGAAAGGGGAACAATAAGCAGTTCTCC.

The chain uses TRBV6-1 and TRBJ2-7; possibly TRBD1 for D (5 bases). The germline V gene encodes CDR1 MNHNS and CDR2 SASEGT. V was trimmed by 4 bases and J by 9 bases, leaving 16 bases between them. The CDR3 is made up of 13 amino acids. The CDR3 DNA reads TGTGCCAGCAGTGGGCATGGGGCGGACGGGCAGTACTTC. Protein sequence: CASSGHGADGQYF.

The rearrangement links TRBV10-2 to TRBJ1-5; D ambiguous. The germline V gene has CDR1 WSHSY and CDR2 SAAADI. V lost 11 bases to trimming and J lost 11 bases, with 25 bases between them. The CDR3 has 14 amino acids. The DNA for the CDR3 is TGCGCCTGCAATCAAGACCTTAGCAACCAGGCCCAGCATTTT. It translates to CACNQDLSNQAQHF.

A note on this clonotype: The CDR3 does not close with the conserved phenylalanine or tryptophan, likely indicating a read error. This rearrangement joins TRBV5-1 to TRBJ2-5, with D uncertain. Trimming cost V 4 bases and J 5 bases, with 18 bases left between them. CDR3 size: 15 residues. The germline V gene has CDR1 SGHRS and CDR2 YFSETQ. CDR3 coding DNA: TGCGCCAGCAGCCCAACCCCCTCAACGGAGGAGACCCAGTACTTA. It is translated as CASSPTPSTEETQYL.

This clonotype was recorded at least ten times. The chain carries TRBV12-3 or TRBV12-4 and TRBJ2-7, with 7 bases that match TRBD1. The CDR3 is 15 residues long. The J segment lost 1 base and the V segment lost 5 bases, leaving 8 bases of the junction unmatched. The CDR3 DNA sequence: TGTGCCAGCAGTCCCGAGGACAGGCCTTCCTACGAGCAGTACTTC. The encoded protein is CASSPEDRPSYEQYF.

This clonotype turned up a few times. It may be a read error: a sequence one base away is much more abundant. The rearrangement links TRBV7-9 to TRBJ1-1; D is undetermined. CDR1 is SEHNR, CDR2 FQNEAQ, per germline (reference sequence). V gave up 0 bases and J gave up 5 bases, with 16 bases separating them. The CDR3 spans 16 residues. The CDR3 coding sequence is TGTGCCAGCAGCTTAGCGATGGGCGGGTGGCAAACTGAAGCTTTCTTT. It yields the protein CASSLAMGGWQTEAFF.

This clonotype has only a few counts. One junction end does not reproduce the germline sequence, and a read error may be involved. This CDR3 reads CASSPTDNYGYSF. The CDR3, as DNA: TGTGCCAGCTCACCGACAGATAACTATGGTTACTCCTTC. V gene TRBV18 combines with J gene TRBJ1-2; perhaps TRBD1 as D (5 bases). CDR1 and CDR2 (germline): KGHSH, LQKENI. This CDR3 is 13 amino acids long.

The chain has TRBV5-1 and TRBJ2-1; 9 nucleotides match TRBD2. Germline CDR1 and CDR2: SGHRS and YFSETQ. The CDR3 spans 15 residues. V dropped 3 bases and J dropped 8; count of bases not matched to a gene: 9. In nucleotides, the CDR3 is TGCGCCAGCAGCTCGGAGGGTAGCGGGAGTCATGAGCAGTTCTTC. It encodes CASSSEGSGSHEQFF.

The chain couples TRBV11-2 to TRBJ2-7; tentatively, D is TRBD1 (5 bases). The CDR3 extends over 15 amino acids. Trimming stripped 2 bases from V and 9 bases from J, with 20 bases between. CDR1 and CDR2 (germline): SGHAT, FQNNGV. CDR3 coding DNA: TGTGCCAGCAGCTTACGATGGGCAGGGCAAAACGGGCAGTACTTC. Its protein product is CASSLRWAGQNGQYF.

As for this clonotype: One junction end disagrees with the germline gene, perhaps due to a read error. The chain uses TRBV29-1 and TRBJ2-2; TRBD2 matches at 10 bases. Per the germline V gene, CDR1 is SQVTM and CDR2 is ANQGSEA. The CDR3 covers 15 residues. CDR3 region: CSIGTSAENTGELLF. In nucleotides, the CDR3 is TGCAGCATTGGGACTAGCGCGGAGAACACCGGGGAGCTGTTATTT.

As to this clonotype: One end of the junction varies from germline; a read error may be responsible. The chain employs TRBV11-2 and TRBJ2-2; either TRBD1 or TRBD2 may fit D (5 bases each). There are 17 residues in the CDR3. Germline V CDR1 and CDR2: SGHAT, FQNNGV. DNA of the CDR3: TGTGCCAGCAGCTTGGATCATCGGGGTATGGACACCGGGGAGCTGCTTTTT. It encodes CASSLDHRGMDTGELLF.

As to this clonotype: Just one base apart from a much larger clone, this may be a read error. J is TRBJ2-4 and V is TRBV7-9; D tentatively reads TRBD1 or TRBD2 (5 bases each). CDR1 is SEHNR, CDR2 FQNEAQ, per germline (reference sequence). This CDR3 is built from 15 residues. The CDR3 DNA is TGTGCCAACAGCCCGCGACAGAGAGGGGAAAACATTCAGTACTTC. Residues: CANSPRQRGENIQYF. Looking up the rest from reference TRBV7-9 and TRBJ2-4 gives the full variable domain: DTGVSQNPRHKITKRGQNVTFRCDPISEHNRLYWYRQTLGQGPEFLTYFQNEAQLEKSRLLSDRFSAERPKGSFSTLEIQRTEQGDSAMYLCANSPRQRGENIQYFGAGTRLSVL.

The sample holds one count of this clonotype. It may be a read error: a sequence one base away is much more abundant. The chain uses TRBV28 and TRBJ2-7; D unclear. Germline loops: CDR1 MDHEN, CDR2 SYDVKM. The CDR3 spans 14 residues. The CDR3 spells CASSLFGRTYKQYF. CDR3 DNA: TGTGCCAGCAGTTTATTCGGACGAACCTACAAGCAGTACTTC.

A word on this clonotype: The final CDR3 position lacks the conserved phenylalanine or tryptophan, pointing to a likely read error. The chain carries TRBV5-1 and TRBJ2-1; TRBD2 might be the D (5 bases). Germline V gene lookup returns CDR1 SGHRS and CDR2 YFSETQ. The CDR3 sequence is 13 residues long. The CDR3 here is CSSSLTIGNEQFL. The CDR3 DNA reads TGCTCCAGCAGCTTGACTATCGGGAATGAGCAGTTCTTA.

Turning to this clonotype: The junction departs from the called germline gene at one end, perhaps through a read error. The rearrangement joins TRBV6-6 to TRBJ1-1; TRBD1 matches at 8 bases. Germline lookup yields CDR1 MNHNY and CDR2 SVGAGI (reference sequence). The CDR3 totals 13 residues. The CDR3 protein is CTSSTGGTTETFF. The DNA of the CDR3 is TGTACCAGCAGCACAGGGGGAACTACTGAAACTTTCTTT.

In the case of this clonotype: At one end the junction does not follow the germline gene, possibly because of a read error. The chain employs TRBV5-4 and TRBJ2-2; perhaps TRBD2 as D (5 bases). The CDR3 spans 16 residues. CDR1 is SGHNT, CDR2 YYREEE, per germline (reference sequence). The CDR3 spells CASSLGGIGRTGELLF. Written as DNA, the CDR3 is TGTGCCAGCAGCTTGGGAGGTATCGGAAGGACCGGGGAGCTGTTATTT.

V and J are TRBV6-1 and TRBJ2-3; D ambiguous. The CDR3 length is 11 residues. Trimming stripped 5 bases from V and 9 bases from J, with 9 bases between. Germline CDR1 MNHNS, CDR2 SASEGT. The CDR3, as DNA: TGTGCCAGCAGTCAAACAAAAACGCAGTATTTT. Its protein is CASSQTKTQYF.

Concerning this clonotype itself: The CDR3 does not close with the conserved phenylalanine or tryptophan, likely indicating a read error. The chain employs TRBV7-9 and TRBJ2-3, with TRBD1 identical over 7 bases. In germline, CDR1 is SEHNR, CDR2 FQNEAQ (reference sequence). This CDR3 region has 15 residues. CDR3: CANSSDRDGADTQYL. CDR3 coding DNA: TGTGCCAACAGCTCAGACAGGGACGGGGCAGATACGCAGTATTTG.

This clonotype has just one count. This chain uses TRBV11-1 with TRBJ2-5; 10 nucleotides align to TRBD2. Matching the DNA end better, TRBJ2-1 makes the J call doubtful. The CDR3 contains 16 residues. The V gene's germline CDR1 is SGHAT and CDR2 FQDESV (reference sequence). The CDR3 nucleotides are TGTGCCAGCAGCACAGGTACTAGCGGGATCGGGGAGACCCAGTTCTTC. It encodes CASSTGTSGIGETQFF.

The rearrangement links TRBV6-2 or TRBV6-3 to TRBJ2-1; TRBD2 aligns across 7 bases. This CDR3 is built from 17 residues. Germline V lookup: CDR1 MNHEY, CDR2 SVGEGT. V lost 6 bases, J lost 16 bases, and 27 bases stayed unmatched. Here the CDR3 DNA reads TGTGCCAGCAGCCCGCGGACTAGTAGGAGCTCCTACAATGTGCATTTCTTC. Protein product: CASSPRTSRSSYNVHFF.